Listed below are T cell receptor beta chains from one sample, sequenced in a study of T-cell reconstitution after alpha-beta-depleted transplantation in children. One entry per CDR3 protein results from TCRdb running MiXCR on the PCR reads. The table lists 250,000 to 350,000 distinct CDR3 sequences, roughly 9.5% of them singletons, with 10% in the top ten. The material sequenced was PBMCs from the stem cell graft donor, taken from the stem cell graft. These receptors originate from a human donor who donated a stem cell graft to a child with SCID. The conserved cysteine and the conserved F or W are not part of the CDR3 here.

J gene: TRBJ2-4
V gene: TRBV3-1
CDR3 protein: ASSHWGTLDIQY

J gene: TRBJ1-2
V gene: TRBV25-1
CDR3 protein: ASSEPGRVDGYT

J gene: TRBJ2-5
V gene: TRBV3-1
CDR3 protein: ASSQSGNQETQY

J gene: TRBJ2-3
V gene: TRBV10-3
CDR3 protein: AIRGLDTDTQY

J gene: TRBJ2-7
V gene: TRBV11-3
CDR3 protein: ASSPGTGGGYEQY

J gene: TRBJ2-5
V gene: TRBV6-5
CDR3 protein: ASSYLDREVGETQC

J gene: TRBJ2-7
V gene: TRBV7-8
CDR3 protein: ASSFPGQGGYEQY

J gene: TRBJ2-7
V gene: TRBV27
CDR3 protein: ASSLPLASSYEQY

J gene: TRBJ2-2
V gene: TRBV6-5
CDR3 protein: ASSYFGDVGELF

J gene: TRBJ2-3
V gene: TRBV10-3
CDR3 protein: AISQLGASGDVTDTQY

J gene: TRBJ2-6
V gene: TRBV6-5
CDR3 protein: ASRAGYSGANVLT

J gene: TRBJ2-7
V gene: TRBV7-9
CDR3 protein: ASSSTGDSPYEQY

J gene: TRBJ2-1
V gene: TRBV7-9
CDR3 protein: ASSWDSRPPNEQF

J gene: TRBJ2-7
V gene: TRBV19
CDR3 protein: ASSIAHRAHEQY

J gene: TRBJ2-5
V gene: TRBV25-1
CDR3 protein: ASSWGLAGSGKTQY

J gene: TRBJ2-7
V gene: TRBV18
CDR3 protein: ASSPSGSNEQY

J gene: TRBJ2-2
V gene: TRBV7-3
CDR3 protein: ASSQTGGMTGELF

J gene: TRBJ1-1
V gene: TRBV3-1
CDR3 protein: ASSRMAGAVTEAF

J gene: TRBJ2-7
V gene: TRBV7-8
CDR3 protein: ASSPTTGTGVHEQY

J gene: TRBJ1-5
V gene: TRBV19
CDR3 protein: ASTRGGQGLYQPQH

J gene: TRBJ2-1
V gene: TRBV21-1
CDR3 protein: ASSEEPGTQYNEQF

J gene: TRBJ1-3
V gene: TRBV29-1
CDR3 protein: SVDLGNTIY

J gene: TRBJ1-5
V gene: TRBV2
CDR3 protein: ASSEGSSQPQH

J gene: TRBJ2-5
V gene: TRBV7-9
CDR3 protein: ASSLPAVQETQY

J gene: TRBJ2-3
V gene: TRBV5-1
CDR3 protein: ASSLGQKTDTQY